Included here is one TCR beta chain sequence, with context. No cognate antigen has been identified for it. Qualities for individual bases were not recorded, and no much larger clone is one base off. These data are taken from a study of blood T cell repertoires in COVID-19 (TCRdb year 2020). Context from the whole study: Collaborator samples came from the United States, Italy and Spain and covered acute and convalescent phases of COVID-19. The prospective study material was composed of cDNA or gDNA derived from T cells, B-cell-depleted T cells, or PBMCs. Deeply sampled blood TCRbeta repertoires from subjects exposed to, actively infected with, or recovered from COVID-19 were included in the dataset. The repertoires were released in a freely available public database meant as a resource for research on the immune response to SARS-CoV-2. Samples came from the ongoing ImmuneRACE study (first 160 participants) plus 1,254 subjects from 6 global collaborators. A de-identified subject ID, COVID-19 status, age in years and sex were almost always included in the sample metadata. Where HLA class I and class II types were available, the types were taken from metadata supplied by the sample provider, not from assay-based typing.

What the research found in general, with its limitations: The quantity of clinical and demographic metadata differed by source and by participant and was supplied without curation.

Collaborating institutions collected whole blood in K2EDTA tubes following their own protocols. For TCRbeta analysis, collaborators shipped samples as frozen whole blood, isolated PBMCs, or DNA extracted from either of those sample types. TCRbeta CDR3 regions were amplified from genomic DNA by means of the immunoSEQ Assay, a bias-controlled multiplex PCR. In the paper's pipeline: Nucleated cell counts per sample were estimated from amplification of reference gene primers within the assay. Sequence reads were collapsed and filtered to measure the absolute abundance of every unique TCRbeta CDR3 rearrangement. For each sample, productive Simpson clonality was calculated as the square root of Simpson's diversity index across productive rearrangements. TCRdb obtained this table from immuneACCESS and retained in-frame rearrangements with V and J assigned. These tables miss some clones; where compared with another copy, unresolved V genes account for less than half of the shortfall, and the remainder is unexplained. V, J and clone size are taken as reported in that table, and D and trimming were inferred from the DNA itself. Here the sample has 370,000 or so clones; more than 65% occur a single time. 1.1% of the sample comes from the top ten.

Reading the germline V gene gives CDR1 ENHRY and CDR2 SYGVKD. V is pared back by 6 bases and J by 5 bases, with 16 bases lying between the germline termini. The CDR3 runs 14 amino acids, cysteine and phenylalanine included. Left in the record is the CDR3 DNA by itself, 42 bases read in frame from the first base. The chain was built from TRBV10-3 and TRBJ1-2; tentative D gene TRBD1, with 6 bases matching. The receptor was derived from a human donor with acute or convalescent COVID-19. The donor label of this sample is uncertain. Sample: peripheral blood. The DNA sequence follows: TGTGCCATCAGGTCGGACAGAGCGAAATATGGCTACACCTTC. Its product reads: CAIRSDRAKYGYTF.